These 2 T cell receptor beta chains were all obtained from the same sample, sequenced in a study of vaccination and CD4 T cells after COVID-19. Their recognized antigens are unknown. Treatment denoted: approximately nine-day PBMC culture with coronavirus spike peptide pools or control peptides (ViraFEST assay). The study sequenced cultured CD4+ T cell DNA using the Oncomine TCR Beta short-read assay. Each CDR3 protein is one row after TCRdb ran MiXCR on the PCR reads. Among around 15,000 distinct CDR3 sequences listed, 44% were seen once. The specimen was CD4+ T cells from blood, cultured in vitro. The source is a human donor who had recovered from COVID-19.

The chain is built from TRBV3-1 and TRBJ2-1; D is unresolved. Germline V gives CDR1 LGHDT, CDR2 YNNKEL (reference sequence). V lost 4 bases and J lost 8, with 12 bases in between. This CDR3 comprises 13 residues. CDR3 residues: CASSPIGRDEQFF. The CDR3 DNA is TGTGCCAGCAGCCCCATCGGTAGGGATGAGCAGTTCTTC.

This clonotype was seen a handful of times. The V call is TRBV25-1, the J call TRBJ2-5, with 7 positions matching TRBD2. CDR1 and CDR2 (germline): MGHDK, SYGVNS. The CDR3 loop spans 15 amino acids. V shed 3 bases and J 2 bases; nucleotides not matched to a gene: 6. CDR3 sequence reads: CASSDGLVRQETQYF. CDR3 coding DNA: TGTGCCAGCAGTGATGGACTAGTCAGGCAAGAGACCCAGTACTTC.